One and the same sample provided the 19 T cell receptor beta chains below, sequenced in a study of blood T cell repertoires in COVID-19 (dated by TCRdb to 2019 to 2021). The library was made by the immunoSEQ multiplex PCR assay. TCRdb's version of the immuneACCESS table is confined to in-frame rearrangements and falls short of the full clone set. An unresolved V gene accounts for under half of the shortfall where checked; the remainder is of unknown origin. The sample table lists around 130,000 clones, around four fifths of them with a count of one. The ten biggest clones cover roughly 18% of the sample. Sequencing input: PBMCs or T cells enriched from blood (not recorded which). The source is a young man who had recovered from COVID-19.

The chain joins TRBV4-1 to TRBJ1-5; the D gene is possibly TRBD1 (5 bases). The V end was cut by 0 bases, the J end by 2 bases, with 11 bases between. The CDR3 has 16 amino acids. Germline V CDR1 and CDR2: MGHRA, YSYEKL. In nucleotides, the CDR3 is TGCGCCAGCAGCCAAGATGGGGGGTTAGGCAATCAGCCCCAGCATTTT. This codes for CASSQDGGLGNQPQHF.

This chain connects TRBV3-1 (or the pseudogene TRBV3-2) to TRBJ1-1; the D gene is possibly TRBD1 (6 bases). The CDR3 is 16 amino acids. Trimming removed 1 base from V and 4 bases from J, with 16 bases in between. Germline-derived CDR1 and CDR2 are LGHDT and YNNKEL (reference sequence). The CDR3 coding sequence is TGTGCCAGCAGCCAAGCCGGGGGGGGCAGGGGCACTGAAGCTTTCTTT. Amino acids: CASSQAGGGRGTEAFF.

V gene TRBV3-1 (or the pseudogene TRBV3-2) combines with J gene TRBJ2-7; the match to TRBD2 covers 7 bases. CDR1 is LGHDT and CDR2 is YNNKEL in the germline V gene (reference sequence). The CDR3 has 15 amino acids. The V gene end was trimmed by 1 base and the J gene end by 5 bases; junction bases not matched to a gene: 8. CDR3 DNA: TGTGCCAGCAGCCAAGGCGGGAGCGTCTTTGACGAGCAGTACTTC. This codes for CASSQGGSVFDEQYF.

The chain combines TRBV6-5 with TRBJ1-1, with a possible D match to TRBD1 (6 bases). The germline CDR1 and CDR2 sequences are MNHEY and SVGAGI. There are 14 residues in the CDR3. V lost 6 bases and J lost 1, with 12 bases in between. CDR3 loop: CASRHGQTNTEAFF. The CDR3 DNA reads TGTGCCAGCAGACACGGACAGACGAACACTGAAGCTTTCTTT.

The rearrangement links TRBV5-4 to TRBJ1-2, with TRBD1 matching over 11 bases. Germline trimming cut 1 base from V and 6 bases from J; bases unmatched to any gene: 11. CDR3 length: 17 residues. CDR1 SGHNT and CDR2 YYREEE come from the germline V gene (reference sequence). DNA for the CDR3: TGTGCCAGCAGCTTGTACCCCGGACAGGGGGCGCGAGATGGCTACACCTTC. Its translation is CASSLYPGQGARDGYTF. Supplemented by reference TRBV5-4 and TRBJ1-2, the full variable domain reads ETGVTQSPTHLIKTRGQQVTLRCSSQSGHNTVSWYQQALGQGPQFIFQYYREEENGRGNFPPRFSGLQFPNYSSELNVNALELDDSALYLCASSLYPGQGARDGYTFGSGTRLTVV.

This chain links TRBV2 with TRBJ1-2, with 7 bases fitting TRBD1. Germline V CDR1 and CDR2: SNHLY, FYNNEI. J gave up 12 bases and V 5 bases, and 9 bases lay outside the gene matches. The CDR3 sequence is 12 residues long. Written as DNA, the CDR3 is TGTGCCAGCAGTCTAGACAGGGAGCCGGACACCTTC. It codes for CASSLDREPDTF.

The rearrangement uses TRBV9 and TRBJ2-1; D is unclear. From germline, CDR1 is SGDLS and CDR2 YYNGEE. The CDR3 loop spans 15 amino acids. V gave up 0 bases and J gave up 1 base, with 8 bases separating them. This CDR3 is CASSVGPGSYNEQFF. In DNA form, the CDR3 reads TGTGCCAGCAGCGTAGGTCCAGGTTCCTACAATGAGCAGTTCTTC.

This clone appeared once. The rearrangement links TRBV24-1 to TRBJ1-5; tentative D call: TRBD1 (6 bases). There are 14 residues in the CDR3. The V end was cut by 3 bases, the J end by 1 base, with 6 bases between. Germline-derived CDR1 and CDR2 are KGHDR and SFDVKD. CDR3 DNA sequence: TGTGCCACCAGTGATACAGGGAGCAATCAGCCCCAGCATTTT. Encoded protein: CATSDTGSNQPQHF.

The chain is built from TRBV7-9 and TRBJ2-5; D gene ambiguous. Germline CDR1 reads SEHNR; CDR2 reads FQNEAQ (reference sequence). V was trimmed by 3 bases and J by 3 bases, leaving 2 bases between them. The CDR3 has 11 amino acids. CDR3 DNA sequence: TGTGCCAGCAGCTTTAAAGAGACCCAGTACTTC. Amino acid sequence: CASSFKETQYF. Full variable domain (outside the CDR3, taken from reference TRBV7-9 and TRBJ2-5): DTGVSQNPRHKITKRGQNVTFRCDPISEHNRLYWYRQTLGQGPEFLTYFQNEAQLEKSRLLSDRFSAERPKGSFSTLEIQRTEQGDSAMYLCASSFKETQYFGPGTRLLVL.

The rearrangement joins TRBV27 to TRBJ1-5; D unresolved. This CDR3 has 17 residues. V lost 3 bases and J lost 1, with 16 bases in between. The germline V gene has CDR1 MNHEY and CDR2 SMNVEV (reference sequence). The CDR3 sequence: CASSFRALPGSNQPQHF. The CDR3 region has the DNA TGTGCCAGCAGTTTCCGGGCCCTCCCGGGGAGCAATCAGCCCCAGCATTTT.

The rearrangement links TRBV2 to TRBJ2-3, with D perhaps matching TRBD2 (6 bases). The CDR3 spans 15 residues. Trimming pared 3 bases from V and 2 bases from J, leaving 12 bases between. Germline assignment: CDR1 SNHLY and CDR2 FYNNEI. The CDR3 here is CASSERDVSTDTQYF. CDR3 DNA sequence: TGTGCCAGCAGTGAGCGGGATGTCTCCACAGATACGCAGTATTTT. Drawing the rest from reference TRBV2 and TRBJ2-3, the complete variable domain is EPEVTQTPSHQVTQMGQEVILRCVPISNHLYFYWYRQILGQKVEFLVSFYNNEISEKSEIFDDQFSVERPDGSNFTLKIRSTKLEDSAMYFCASSERDVSTDTQYFGPGTRLTVL.

The rearrangement uses TRBV14 and TRBJ1-2; D perhaps matches TRBD1 (6 bases). This CDR3 region has 14 residues. V shed 3 bases and J shed 2 bases, with 10 bases lying between them. CDR1 and CDR2 (germline): SGHDN, FVKESK. In DNA form, the CDR3 reads TGTGCCAGCAGCCACCACACAGGGAACTATGGCTACACCTTC. Residues: CASSHHTGNYGYTF.

This chain connects TRBV4-1 to TRBJ1-4; 12 positions match TRBD1. The V segment lost 1 base and the J segment 6 bases; nucleotides outside the gene matches: 3. The germline gives CDR1 MGHRA, CDR2 YSYEKL. CDR3 length equals 16 residues. The CDR3 loop is CASSQAGQGAYEKLFF. In DNA, the CDR3 is TGCGCCAGCAGCCAAGCGGGACAGGGGGCGTATGAAAAACTGTTTTTT.

CDR3 in DNA: TGTGCCTGGATGAGCGGGCCTAGCACAGATACGCAGTATTTT. It specifies CAWMSGPSTDTQYF. The chain couples TRBV30 to TRBJ2-3; D possibly corresponds to TRBD2 (6 bases). Per germline, CDR1 GTSNPN and CDR2 SVGIG (reference sequence). This CDR3 spans 14 amino acids. Trimming took off 4 bases at V and 0 bases at J, with 11 bases between the two ends.

V gene TRBV5-6 combines with J gene TRBJ1-2; D perhaps matches TRBD1 (5 bases). The CDR3 consists of 12 residues. V dropped 1 base and J dropped 4 bases, with 5 bases sitting between them. Germline V gene sequence: CDR1 SGHDT, CDR2 YYEEEE. The CDR3, as DNA: TGTGCCAGCAGCTTGCAGGGCTATGGCTACACCTTC. As protein: CASSLQGYGYTF.

This chain uses TRBV5-1 with TRBJ2-7; 11 nucleotides line up with TRBD2. The CDR3 is 16 residues long. Trimming removed 5 bases from V and 4 bases from J; junction bases left unmatched: 11. Germline assignment: CDR1 SGHRS and CDR2 YFSETQ. CDR3 DNA sequence: TGCGCCAGCAGTCTTCCACTAGCGGGAGAAAAGTACGAGCAGTACTTC. Encoded protein: CASSLPLAGEKYEQYF.

The rearrangement uses TRBV27 and TRBJ2-3; D unresolved. In germline, CDR1 is MNHEY, CDR2 SMNVEV (reference sequence). This CDR3 contains 16 residues. The ends were cut back, 3 bases at V and 2 bases at J, with 15 bases in the middle. The CDR3 sequence is CASSFGQSTITDTQYF. CDR3 nucleotides: TGTGCCAGCAGTTTTGGCCAGTCCACAATCACAGATACGCAGTATTTT.

The chain combines TRBV27 with TRBJ2-2; no clear D. This CDR3 is built from 15 residues. Germline CDR1 is MNHEY and CDR2 is SMNVEV (reference sequence). The germline V and J ends were trimmed by 2 bases and 5 bases, with 12 bases remaining between them. The CDR3 nucleotides read TGTGCCAGCAGTTTAGTGCCACCCGGGACCGGGGAGCTGTTTTTT. Its protein product is CASSLVPPGTGELFF.

The chain couples TRBV3-1 (or the pseudogene TRBV3-2) to TRBJ2-5; 9 bases line up with TRBD2. The germline gives CDR1 LGHDT, CDR2 YNNKEL (reference sequence). CDR3 size: 15 residues. Trimming took 4 bases from V and 3 from J; bases not matched to a gene: 6. CDR3 region: CASSPRGGLKETQYF. In nucleotides, the CDR3 is TGTGCCAGCAGCCCGCGGGGGGGCCTTAAAGAGACCCAGTACTTC.